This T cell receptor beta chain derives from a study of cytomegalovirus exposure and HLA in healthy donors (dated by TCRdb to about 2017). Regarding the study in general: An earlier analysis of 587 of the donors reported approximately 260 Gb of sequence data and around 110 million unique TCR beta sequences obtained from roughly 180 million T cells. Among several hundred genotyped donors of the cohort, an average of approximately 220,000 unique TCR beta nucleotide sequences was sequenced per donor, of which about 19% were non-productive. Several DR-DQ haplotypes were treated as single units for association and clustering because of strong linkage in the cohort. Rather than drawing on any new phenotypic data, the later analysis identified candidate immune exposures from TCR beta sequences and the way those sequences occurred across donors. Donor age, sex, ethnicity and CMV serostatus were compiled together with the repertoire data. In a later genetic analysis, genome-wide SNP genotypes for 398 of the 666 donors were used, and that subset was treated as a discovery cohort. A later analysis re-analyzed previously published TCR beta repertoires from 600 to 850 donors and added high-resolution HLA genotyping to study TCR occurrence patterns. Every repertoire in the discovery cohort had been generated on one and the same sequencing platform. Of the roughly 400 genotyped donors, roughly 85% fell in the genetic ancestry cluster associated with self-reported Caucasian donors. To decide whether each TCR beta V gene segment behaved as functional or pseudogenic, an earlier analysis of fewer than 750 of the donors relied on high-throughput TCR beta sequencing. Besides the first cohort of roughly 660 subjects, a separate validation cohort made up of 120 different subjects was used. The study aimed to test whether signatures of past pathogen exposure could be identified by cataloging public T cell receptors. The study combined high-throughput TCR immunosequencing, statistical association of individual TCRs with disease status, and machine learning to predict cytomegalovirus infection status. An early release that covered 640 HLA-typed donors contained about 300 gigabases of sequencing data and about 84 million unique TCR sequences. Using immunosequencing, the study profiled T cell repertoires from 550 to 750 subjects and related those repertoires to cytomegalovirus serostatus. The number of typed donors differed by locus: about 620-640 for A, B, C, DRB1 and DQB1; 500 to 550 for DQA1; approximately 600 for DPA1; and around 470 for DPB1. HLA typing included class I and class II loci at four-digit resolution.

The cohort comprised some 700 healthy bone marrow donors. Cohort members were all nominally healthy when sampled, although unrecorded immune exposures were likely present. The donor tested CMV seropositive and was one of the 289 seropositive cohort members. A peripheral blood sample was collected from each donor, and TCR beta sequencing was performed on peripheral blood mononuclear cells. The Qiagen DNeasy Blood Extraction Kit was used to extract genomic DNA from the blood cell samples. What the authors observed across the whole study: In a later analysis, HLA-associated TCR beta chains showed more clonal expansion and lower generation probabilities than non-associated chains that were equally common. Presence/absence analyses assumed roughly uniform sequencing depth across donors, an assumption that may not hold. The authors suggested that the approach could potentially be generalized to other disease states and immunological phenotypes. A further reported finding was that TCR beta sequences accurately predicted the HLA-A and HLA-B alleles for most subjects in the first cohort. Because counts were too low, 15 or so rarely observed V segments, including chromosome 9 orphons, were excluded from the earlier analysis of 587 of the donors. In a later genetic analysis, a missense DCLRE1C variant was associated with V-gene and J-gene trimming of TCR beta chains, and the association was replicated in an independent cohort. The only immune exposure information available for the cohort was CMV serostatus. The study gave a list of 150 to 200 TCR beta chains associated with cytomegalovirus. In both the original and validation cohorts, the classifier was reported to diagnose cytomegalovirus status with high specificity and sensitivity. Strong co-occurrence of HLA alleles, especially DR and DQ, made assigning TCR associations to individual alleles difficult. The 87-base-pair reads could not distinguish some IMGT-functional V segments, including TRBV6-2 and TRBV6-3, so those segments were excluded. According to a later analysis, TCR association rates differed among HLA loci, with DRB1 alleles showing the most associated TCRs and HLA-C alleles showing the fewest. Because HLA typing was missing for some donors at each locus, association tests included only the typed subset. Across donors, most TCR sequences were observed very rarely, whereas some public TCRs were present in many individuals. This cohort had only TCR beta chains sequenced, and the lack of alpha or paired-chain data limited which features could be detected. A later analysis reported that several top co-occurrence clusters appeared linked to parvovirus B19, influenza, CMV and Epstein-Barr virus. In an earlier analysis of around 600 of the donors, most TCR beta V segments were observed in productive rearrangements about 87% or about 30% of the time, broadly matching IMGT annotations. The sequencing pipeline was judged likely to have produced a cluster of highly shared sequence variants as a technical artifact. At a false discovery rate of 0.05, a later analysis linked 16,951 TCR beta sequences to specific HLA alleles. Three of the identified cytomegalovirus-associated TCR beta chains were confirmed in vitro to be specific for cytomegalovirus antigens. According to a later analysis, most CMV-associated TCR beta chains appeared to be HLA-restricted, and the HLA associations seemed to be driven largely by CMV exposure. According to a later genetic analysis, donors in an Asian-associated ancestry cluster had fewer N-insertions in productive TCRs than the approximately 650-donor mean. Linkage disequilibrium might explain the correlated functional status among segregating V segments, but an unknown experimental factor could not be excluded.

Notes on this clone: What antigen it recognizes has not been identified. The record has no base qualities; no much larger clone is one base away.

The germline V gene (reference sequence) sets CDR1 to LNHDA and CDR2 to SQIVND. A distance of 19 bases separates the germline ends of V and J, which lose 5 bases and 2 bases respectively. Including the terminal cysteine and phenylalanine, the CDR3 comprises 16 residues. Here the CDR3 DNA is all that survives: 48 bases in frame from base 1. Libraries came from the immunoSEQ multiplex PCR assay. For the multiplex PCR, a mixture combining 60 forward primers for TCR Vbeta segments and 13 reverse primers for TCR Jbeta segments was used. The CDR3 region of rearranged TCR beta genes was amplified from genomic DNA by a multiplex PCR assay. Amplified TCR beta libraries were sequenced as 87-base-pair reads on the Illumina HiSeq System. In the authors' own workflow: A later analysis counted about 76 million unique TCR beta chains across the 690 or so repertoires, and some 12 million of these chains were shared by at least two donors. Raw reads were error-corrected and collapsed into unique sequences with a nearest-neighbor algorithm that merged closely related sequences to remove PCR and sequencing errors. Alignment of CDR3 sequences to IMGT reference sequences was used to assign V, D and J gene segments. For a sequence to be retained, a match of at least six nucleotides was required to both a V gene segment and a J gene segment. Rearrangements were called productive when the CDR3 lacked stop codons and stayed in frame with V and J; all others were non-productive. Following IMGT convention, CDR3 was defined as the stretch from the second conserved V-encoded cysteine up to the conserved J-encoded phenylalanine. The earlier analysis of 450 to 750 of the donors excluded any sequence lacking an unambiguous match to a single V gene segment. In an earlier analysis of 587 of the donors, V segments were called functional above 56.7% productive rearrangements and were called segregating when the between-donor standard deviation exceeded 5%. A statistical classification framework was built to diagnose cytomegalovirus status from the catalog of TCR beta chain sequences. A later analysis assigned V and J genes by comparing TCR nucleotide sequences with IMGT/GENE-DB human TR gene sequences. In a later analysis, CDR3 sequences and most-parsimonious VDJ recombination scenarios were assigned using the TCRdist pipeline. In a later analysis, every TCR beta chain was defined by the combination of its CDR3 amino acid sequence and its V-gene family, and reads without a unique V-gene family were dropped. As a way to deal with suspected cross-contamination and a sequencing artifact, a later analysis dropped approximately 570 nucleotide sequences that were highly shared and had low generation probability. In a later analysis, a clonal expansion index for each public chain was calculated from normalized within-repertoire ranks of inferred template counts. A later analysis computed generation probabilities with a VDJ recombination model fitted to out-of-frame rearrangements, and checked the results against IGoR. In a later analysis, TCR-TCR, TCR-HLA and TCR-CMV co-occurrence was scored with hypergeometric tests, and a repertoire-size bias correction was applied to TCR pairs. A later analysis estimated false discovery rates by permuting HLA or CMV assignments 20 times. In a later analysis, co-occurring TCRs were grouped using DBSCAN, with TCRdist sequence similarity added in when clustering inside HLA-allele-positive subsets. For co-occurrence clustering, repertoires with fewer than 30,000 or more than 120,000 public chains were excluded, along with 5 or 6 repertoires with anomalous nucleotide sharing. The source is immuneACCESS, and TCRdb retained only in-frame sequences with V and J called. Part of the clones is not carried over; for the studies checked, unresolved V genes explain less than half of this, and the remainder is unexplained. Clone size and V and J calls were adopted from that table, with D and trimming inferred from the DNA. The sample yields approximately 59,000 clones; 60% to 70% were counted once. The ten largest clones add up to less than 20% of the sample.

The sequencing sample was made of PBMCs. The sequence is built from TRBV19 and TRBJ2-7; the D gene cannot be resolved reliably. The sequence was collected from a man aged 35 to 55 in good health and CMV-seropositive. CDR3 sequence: CASSASGSRNTYEQYF. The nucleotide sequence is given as TGTGCCAGTAGTGCCTCCGGGTCCCGAAATACCTACGAGCAGTACTTC.